The 31 T cell receptor beta chains listed next were all sequenced from one sample in a study of PD-1 blockade in mismatch repair-deficient tumors. Time point: approximately ten-day in vitro stimulation with candidate neoantigen peptide 4. Their target antigens are unknown. Sequencing was performed with immunoSEQ multiplex PCR; in TCRdb, only in-frame clones are kept and a portion is missing. The sample records approximately 13,000 clones, 84% being singletons. The sample was cells cultured in vitro, taken from a patient treated with pembrolizumab. The receptors originated from an adult with mismatch repair-deficient cancer.

J is TRBJ2-1 and V is TRBV19; 7 bases line up with TRBD2. Germline CDR1 is LNHDA and CDR2 is SQIVND (reference sequence). With 2 bases clipped from V and 0 bases from J, the junction kept 4 bases outside the gene matches. This CDR3 region has 16 residues. The CDR3 DNA is TGTGCCAGTAGTATATTTGGCGGGGGCTCCTACAATGAGCAGTTCTTC. Its translation is CASSIFGGGSYNEQFF.

The chain uses TRBV29-1 and TRBJ1-1, with unresolved D. CDR1 and CDR2 from the germline V gene are SQVTM and ANQGSEA. With 6 bases removed from V and 0 bases from J, the gap between germline ends came to 14 bases. The CDR3 spans 14 residues. The CDR3 bases are TGCAGCGTAATTGGGTACAGTTTGAACACTGAAGCTTTCTTT. This sequence encodes CSVIGYSLNTEAFF.

V gene TRBV9 combines with J gene TRBJ2-5, with 10 bases lining up with TRBD2. The CDR3 extends over 17 amino acids. V trimming: 0 bases; J trimming: 2 bases; junction bases outside the gene matches: 7. CDR1 and CDR2 from the germline V gene are SGDLS and YYNGEE. The CDR3 loop reads CASSVAPSGSGQETQYF. The CDR3 region has the DNA TGTGCCAGCAGCGTAGCTCCTAGCGGGAGTGGGCAAGAGACCCAGTACTTC.

The V and J genes are TRBV5-1 and TRBJ2-2; the match to TRBD2 covers 11 bases. In germline, CDR1 is SGHRS, CDR2 YFSETQ. The ends lost 4 bases at V and 7 bases at J; junction bases unmatched: 12. The CDR3 runs to 17 residues. CDR3 loop: CASSPRTSGLLFGELFF. CDR3 in DNA: TGCGCCAGCAGCCCTCGGACTAGCGGGTTACTTTTCGGGGAGCTGTTTTTT.

This sequence joins TRBV27 and TRBJ1-2; 8 nucleotides align to TRBD1. The CDR3 has 14 residues. Germline V gene data show CDR1 as MNHEY and CDR2 as SMNVEV (reference sequence). V shed 5 bases and J 2 bases; nucleotides not matched to a gene: 4. CDR3 bases: TGTGCCAGCAGTCCCGGGACAGGCAACTATGGCTACACCTTC. Translated, it gives CASSPGTGNYGYTF.

This rearrangement joins TRBV6-1 to TRBJ2-7, with TRBD1 as a possible D gene (5 bases). The CDR3 length is 13 residues. CDR1 MNHNS and CDR2 SASEGT come from the germline V gene. V was shortened by 4 bases and J by 0 bases, with 7 bases between the two germline ends. The DNA for the CDR3 is TGTGCCAGCAGTGGACAGAACTCCTACGAGCAGTACTTC. It is translated as CASSGQNSYEQYF.

The gene calls are TRBV5-6 and TRBJ1-2; the D is unclear. V lost 1 base, J lost 4 bases, and 8 bases lay in between. The CDR3 is 13 residues long. Germline loops: CDR1 SGHDT, CDR2 YYEEEE. DNA for the CDR3: TGTGCCAGCAGCTTGATGGGCGCCTATGGCTACACCTTC. Protein: CASSLMGAYGYTF.

The genes are TRBV28 and TRBJ2-1; D may be TRBD2 (5 bases). The CDR3 is 15 residues long. Looked up from germline, CDR1 is MDHEN and CDR2 is SYDVKM. V dropped 3 bases and J dropped 0 bases, with 9 bases sitting between them. The CDR3, as DNA: TGTGCCAGCAGTTTCGGGGTAAGCTCCTACAATGAGCAGTTCTTC. It translates to CASSFGVSSYNEQFF.

The chain recombines TRBV7-9 with TRBJ2-7, with TRBD2 identical over 12 bases. CDR3 length: 18 residues. The ends lost 5 bases at V and 5 bases at J; junction bases unmatched: 16. Germline CDR1 is SEHNR and CDR2 is FQNEAQ (reference sequence). The CDR3 DNA sequence: TGTGCCAGCAGCCCGAAAATGAAAACTAGCGGGAGGACCCACGAGCAGTACTTC. It specifies CASSPKMKTSGRTHEQYF.

This clone appeared once. The chain is built from TRBV29-1 and TRBJ1-1, with TRBD1 matching 8 bases. The CDR3 loop spans 13 amino acids. The V gene end was trimmed by 7 bases and the J gene end by 0 bases; junction bases not matched to a gene: 4. Looked up from germline, CDR1 is SQVTM and CDR2 is ANQGSEA. The DNA of the CDR3 is TGCAGCGCCCGGACAGGGTTGAACACTGAAGCTTTCTTT. Protein sequence: CSARTGLNTEAFF.

The chain is built from TRBV5-8 and TRBJ2-7; D might be TRBD2 (6 bases). V gave up 4 bases and J gave up 1 base, with 15 bases separating them. The length of the CDR3 is 15 residues. Germline assignment: CDR1 SGHTS and CDR2 YDEGEE. CDR3 DNA sequence: TGTGCCAGCAGCCCCTGGGGGGTGCGGTCCTACGAGCAGTACTTC. It translates to CASSPWGVRSYEQYF.

The chain joins TRBV5-6 to TRBJ2-2, with D possibly matching TRBD2 (7 bases). Trimming cost V 0 bases and J 1 base, with 10 bases left between them. Germline V gives CDR1 SGHDT, CDR2 YYEEEE. This CDR3 is 16 amino acids long. Here the CDR3 DNA reads TGTGCCAGCAGCTTGGAGGGGGAGGGGAACACCGGGGAGCTGTTTTTT. Translation: CASSLEGEGNTGELFF.

This sequence joins TRBV9 and TRBJ2-7; D not certain. CDR3 size: 15 residues. The V gene lost 0 bases and the J gene lost 3 bases, with 13 bases spanning the gap. CDR1 is SGDLS and CDR2 is YYNGEE in the germline V gene. The CDR3 loop reads CASSVEGSPLYEQYF. DNA of the CDR3: TGTGCCAGCAGCGTAGAGGGTTCCCCTCTCTACGAGCAGTACTTC.

The chain links TRBV11-2 to TRBJ2-5; D gene uncertain. Deletions cut 0 bases from V and 7 bases from J, with 12 bases between. The CDR3 consists of 14 residues. Per the germline V gene, CDR1 is SGHAT and CDR2 is FQNNGV. CDR3 coding DNA: TGTGCCAGCAGCTTAGATCGGGCAGGCCGGACCCAGTACTTC. Its protein is CASSLDRAGRTQYF.

The chain has TRBV2 and TRBJ1-5; D gene uncertain. There are 13 residues in the CDR3. Germline CDR1 reads SNHLY; CDR2 reads FYNNEI. Trimming pared 4 bases from V and 6 bases from J, leaving 10 bases between. The CDR3 DNA is TGTGCCAGCAGTGGGGTTGCCGGTCAGCCCCAGCATTTT. Encoded protein: CASSGVAGQPQHF.

The chain combines TRBV27 with TRBJ1-2, with D unclear. Deletions cut 2 bases from V and 0 bases from J, with 7 bases between. Germline CDR1 is MNHEY and CDR2 is SMNVEV (reference sequence). The CDR3 sequence is 14 residues long. The CDR3 DNA sequence: TGTGCCAGCAGTTTAGGCAGCGCTAACTATGGCTACACCTTC. This sequence encodes CASSLGSANYGYTF.

The gene calls are TRBV29-1 and TRBJ1-1; D is perhaps TRBD1 (5 bases). This CDR3 has 12 residues. CDR1 SQVTM and CDR2 ANQGSEA come from the germline V gene. Trimming took 4 bases from V and 0 from J, leaving 6 bases between them. The DNA for the CDR3 is TGCAGCGTTGGACAGATGAACACTGAAGCTTTCTTT. Translation gives CSVGQMNTEAFF.

This clone was found a few times. The V and J genes are TRBV6-5 and TRBJ2-1; 10 nucleotides align to TRBD2. Unmatched junction bases numbered 5, after V lost 2 bases and J lost 7 bases. This CDR3 is 15 amino acids long. From germline, CDR1 is MNHEY and CDR2 SVGAGI. CDR3: CASSYEREGVNEQFF. The CDR3 nucleotides read TGTGCCAGCAGTTACGAGCGGGAGGGGGTAAATGAGCAGTTCTTC.

The CDR3 here is CASSPQKAGAGNTIYF. The DNA of the CDR3 is TGTGCCAGCTCACCACAAAAAGCAGGAGCTGGAAACACCATATATTTT. The chain uses TRBV18 and TRBJ1-3; the D is unclear. V lost 1 base and J lost 2, with 12 bases in between. Germline V gene sequence: CDR1 KGHSH, CDR2 LQKENI. The CDR3 runs 16 residues.

This clone showed up just a few times. The V call is TRBV30, the J call TRBJ2-7; the match to TRBD2 covers 13 bases. CDR1 and CDR2 (germline): GTSNPN, SVGIG (reference sequence). This CDR3 spans 14 amino acids. V shed 5 bases and J 3 bases; nucleotides not matched to a gene: 4. CDR3 in amino acids: CAWARLAGGYEQYF. The CDR3, as DNA: TGTGCCTGGGCCCGACTAGCGGGGGGCTACGAGCAGTACTTC.

The V and J genes are TRBV10-1 and TRBJ2-3; D gene unclear. The germline V and J ends were trimmed by 3 bases and 4 bases, with 5 bases remaining between them. CDR1 and CDR2 from the germline V gene are WNHNN and SYGVQD (reference sequence). This CDR3 has 12 residues. The CDR3 region has the DNA TGCGCCAGCAGTGACGGGTCAGATACGCAGTATTTT. This translates into CASSDGSDTQYF.

The chain joins TRBV5-1 to TRBJ2-2; possible D gene TRBD1, 5 bases. The CDR3 sequence is 15 residues long. Per the germline V gene, CDR1 is SGHRS and CDR2 is YFSETQ. Between the trimmed V and J ends, which lost 0 bases and 5 bases, there was a span of 11 bases. The DNA for the CDR3 is TGCGCCAGCAGCTTGGGGGCAGCAGGGACCGGGGAGCTGTTTTTT. This codes for CASSLGAAGTGELFF.

There are a few counts of this clone. The chain combines TRBV9 with TRBJ1-5; 8 bases are a match to TRBD1. From germline, CDR1 is SGDLS and CDR2 YYNGEE. Trimming removed 3 bases from V and 6 bases from J; junction bases left unmatched: 5. The length of the CDR3 is 14 residues. The CDR3 DNA reads as TGTGCCAGCAGCGAAGGAACAGGGGGTCAGCCCCAGCATTTT. Translation: CASSEGTGGQPQHF.

The CDR3 DNA reads as TGTGCCAGTAGTATAATCGGCCACCGGAAACTGTTTTTT. Translating gives CASSIIGHRKLFF. The V call is TRBV19, the J call TRBJ1-4; the D is unclear. The length of the CDR3 is 13 residues. Germline CDR1 reads LNHDA; CDR2 reads SQIVND (reference sequence). The ends were cut back, 2 bases at V and 11 bases at J, with 12 bases in the middle.

The rearrangement uses TRBV7-9 and TRBJ1-5; D remains unclear. The CDR3 has 13 residues. V lost 3 bases and J lost 4, with 7 bases in between. From germline, CDR1 is SEHNR and CDR2 FQNEAQ (reference sequence). The DNA for the CDR3 is TGTGCCAGCAGCTTCGCGGGGAATCAGCCCCAGCATTTT. Encoded protein: CASSFAGNQPQHF.

This clone was recorded a few times. The chain couples TRBV2 to TRBJ2-2; 9 positions agree with TRBD2. Trimming at V came to 6 bases and at J to 4 bases, leaving 6 bases not matched to a gene. The CDR3 is 15 amino acids. Germline CDR1 and CDR2: SNHLY and FYNNEI. The CDR3 nucleotides read TGTGCCAGCAGGGAGCTAGCGGGGCGCACCGGGGAGCTGTTTTTT. Amino acids: CASRELAGRTGELFF.

This clone was observed once. V and J are TRBV2 and TRBJ2-3; maybe TRBD1 (5 bases). V lost 1 base, J lost 2 bases, and 7 bases lay in between. The germline V gene encodes CDR1 SNHLY and CDR2 FYNNEI. The CDR3 length is 14 residues. CDR3 bases: TGTGCCAGCAGTGAAGGGGGCCTCACAGATACGCAGTATTTT. Translation: CASSEGGLTDTQYF.

The rearrangement links TRBV6-6 to TRBJ1-3, with a tentative D call TRBD1 (5 bases). V lost 5 bases and J lost 11, with 19 bases in between. Germline V lookup: CDR1 MNHNY, CDR2 SVGAGI (reference sequence). The CDR3 extends over 14 amino acids. CDR3 in DNA: TGTGCCAGCAGTCCCGGCGGAGGCCCGGGGCCCATATATTTT. This translates into CASSPGGGPGPIYF.

The CDR3 reads CASSALWSGNTIYF. DNA for the CDR3: TGTGCCAGCAGTGCCCTCTGGAGCGGAAACACCATATATTTT. J is TRBJ1-3 and V is TRBV28; D not resolved. CDR1 and CDR2 from the germline V gene are MDHEN and SYDVKM. The CDR3 contains 14 residues. V dropped 5 bases and J dropped 4 bases, with 12 bases sitting between them.

CDR3 nucleotide sequence: TGTGCCAGCAGCTTCAGAACCTACGAGCAGTACTTC. Translating gives CASSFRTYEQYF. V usage is TRBV5-5 and J usage is TRBJ2-7, with D unclear. With 2 bases removed from V and 2 bases from J, the gap between germline ends came to 5 bases. This CDR3 is 12 amino acids long. Germline V CDR1 and CDR2: SGHKS, YYEKEE (reference sequence).

The chain carries TRBV6-6 and TRBJ2-5, with unresolved D. The CDR3 has 11 residues. Germline V CDR1 and CDR2: MNHNY, SVGAGI (reference sequence). With 6 bases removed from V and 1 base from J, the gap between germline ends came to 3 bases. The DNA for the CDR3 is TGTGCCAGCAGCCCCCAAGAGACCCAGTACTTC. It encodes CASSPQETQYF.